The 26 T cell receptor beta chains below all came from one sample that was sequenced in a study of T cell responses to AZD1222 COVID-19 vaccine. Sequenced by immunoSEQ multiplex PCR; TCRdb stores in-frame clones only, minus some. The sample holds about 150,000 clones; 75% to 90% are singletons and the top ten take roughly a tenth. The sample in question was peripheral blood, obtained 28 days after the second AZD1222 dose. The receptors derive from an adult who received the AZD1222 COVID-19 vaccine.

Here the CDR3 reads CASSHEGGGGQGDEQFF. CDR3 DNA sequence: TGTGCCAGCAGCCATGAGGGCGGCGGGGGACAGGGTGATGAGCAGTTCTTC. The chain carries TRBV4-2 and TRBJ2-1; 9 bases match TRBD1. V shed 3 bases and J 8 bases; nucleotides not matched to a gene: 14. This CDR3 is 17 amino acids long. Germline CDR1 and CDR2: LGHNA and YNFKEQ.

This chain uses TRBV28 with TRBJ2-7; 14 bases align to TRBD2. The CDR3 covers 15 residues. V lost 3 bases to trimming and J lost 7 bases; unmatched junction nucleotides: 5. In germline, CDR1 is MDHEN, CDR2 SYDVKM. The CDR3 region is CASSLGLAGASEQYF. Here the CDR3 DNA reads TGTGCCAGCAGTTTGGGACTAGCGGGAGCGAGTGAGCAGTACTTC.

The rearrangement joins TRBV29-1 to TRBJ2-1; D possibly uses TRBD1 or TRBD2 (6 bases each). The V and J ends lost 7 bases and 9 bases respectively, with 22 bases between them. The CDR3 contains 14 residues. CDR1 and CDR2 (germline): SQVTM, ANQGSEA. The CDR3, as DNA: TGCAGCGAAAAAGGTGGGGGGCTGGTCGGTGAGCAGTTCTTC. Translation gives CSEKGGGLVGEQFF.

V gene TRBV28 combines with J gene TRBJ1-6; D gene unclear. The germline V gene has CDR1 MDHEN and CDR2 SYDVKM. This CDR3 contains 15 residues. The V gene lost 6 bases and the J gene lost 7 bases, with 16 bases spanning the gap. CDR3 coding DNA: TGTGCCAGCAGCACTTGGAGGCGTCAGAATTCACCCCTCCACTTT. Protein sequence: CASSTWRRQNSPLHF.

The chain links TRBV7-9 to TRBJ1-2; D is perhaps TRBD1 (5 bases). Germline-derived CDR1 and CDR2 are SEHNR and FQNEAQ (reference sequence). This CDR3 contains 12 residues. Trimming stripped 3 bases from V and 3 bases from J, with 5 bases between. CDR3 sequence: CASSLTDYGYTF. The CDR3 nucleotides read TGTGCCAGCAGCTTGACAGACTATGGCTACACCTTC.

This clone occurred once. V is TRBV19 and J is TRBJ2-3; D gene unclear. Germline V gives CDR1 LNHDA, CDR2 SQIVND (reference sequence). This CDR3 spans 12 amino acids. V was shortened by 6 bases and J by 2 bases, with 6 bases between the two germline ends. The CDR3 here is CASSPATDTQYF. CDR3 sequence (DNA): TGTGCCAGTAGCCCTGCCACAGATACGCAGTATTTT.

This chain links TRBV19 with TRBJ2-7; 9 bases map to TRBD1. This CDR3 has 15 residues. Germline assignment: CDR1 LNHDA and CDR2 SQIVND (reference sequence). V trimming: 4 bases; J trimming: 1 base; junction bases outside the gene matches: 5. Here the CDR3 DNA reads TGTGCCAGTAGTAAACAGGGGGCTCAGTCCTACGAGCAGTACTTC. The encoded protein is CASSKQGAQSYEQYF.

The chain has TRBV10-3 and TRBJ2-3; 7 nucleotides line up with TRBD2. CDR1 and CDR2 (germline): ENHRY, SYGVKD. The V gene end was trimmed by 7 bases and the J gene end by 1 base; junction bases not matched to a gene: 2. The CDR3 runs 13 residues. The CDR3 DNA reads TGTGCCATCAAGCTAGCGGGCACAGATACGCAGTATTTT. It encodes CAIKLAGTDTQYF.

The chain links TRBV5-1 to TRBJ2-2; 14 bases are shared with TRBD2. CDR1 is SGHRS, CDR2 YFSETQ, per germline. J was trimmed by 6 bases and V by 9 bases; bases with no gene match: 13. The CDR3 has 17 residues. The CDR3 DNA follows: TGCGCCACCTATTCCGGGACTAGCGGGAGAGGAGCCGGGGAGCTGTTTTTT. It is translated as CATYSGTSGRGAGELFF.

This chain connects TRBV7-2 to TRBJ2-7; TRBD2 might be the D (5 bases). Trimming removed 5 bases at V and 3 bases at J, with 14 bases between. The length of the CDR3 is 14 residues. Germline values: CDR1 SGHTA, CDR2 FQGNSA. CDR3 sequence: CASSLAPGFYEQYF. The CDR3, as DNA: TGTGCCAGCAGCCTGGCCCCGGGGTTCTACGAGCAGTACTTC.

This clone was observed a few times. The chain employs TRBV19 and TRBJ2-7, with 8 bases identical to TRBD2. After removal of 5 bases from V and 4 bases from J, the junction contained 7 bases not matched to a gene. Germline V gives CDR1 LNHDA, CDR2 SQIVND (reference sequence). This CDR3 comprises 14 residues. This chain's CDR3 is CASSPGLESYEQYF. In nucleotides, the CDR3 is TGTGCCAGTAGTCCGGGACTAGAAAGTTACGAGCAGTACTTC. Looking up the rest from reference TRBV19 and TRBJ2-7 gives the full variable domain: DGGITQSPKYLFRKEGQNVTLSCEQNLNHDAMYWYRQDPGQGLRLIYYSQIVNDFQKGDIAEGYSVSREKKESFPLTVTSAQKNPTAFYLCASSPGLESYEQYFGPGTRLTVT.

This chain uses TRBV29-1 with TRBJ1-2; TRBD1 aligns across 8 bases. The CDR3 length is 11 residues. V trimming: 7 bases; J trimming: 8 bases; junction bases outside the gene matches: 6. Germline V gene lookup returns CDR1 SQVTM and CDR2 ANQGSEA. The CDR3 is CSDGQGTGYTF. The CDR3, as DNA: TGCAGCGATGGACAGGGTACAGGCTACACCTTC.

This clone was seen repeatedly, ten times or more. This rearrangement joins TRBV19 to TRBJ1-3; D gene ambiguous. This CDR3 region has 12 residues. Trimming cost V 10 bases and J 0 bases, with 7 bases left between them. From germline, CDR1 is LNHDA and CDR2 SQIVND (reference sequence). The CDR3 region is CATQSSGNTIYF. CDR3 DNA sequence: TGTGCCACCCAGAGCTCTGGAAACACCATATATTTT.

V and J are TRBV19 and TRBJ1-5, with D possibly being TRBD1 (5 bases). The CDR3 sequence is 14 residues long. V was shortened by 2 bases and J by 6 bases, with 11 bases between the two germline ends. Germline V gives CDR1 LNHDA, CDR2 SQIVND (reference sequence). The chain's CDR3 is CASSIQGIGQPQHF. For the CDR3, the DNA is TGTGCCAGTAGTATACAGGGTATCGGTCAGCCCCAGCATTTT.

The CDR3 bases are TGTGCCAGCAGTTATAGGGCGGGACGAGGGTACGAGCAGTACTTC. Translation: CASSYRAGRGYEQYF. The chain has TRBV6-2 or TRBV6-3 and TRBJ2-7; perhaps TRBD2 as D (6 bases). V gave up 3 bases and J gave up 4 bases, with 16 bases separating them. This CDR3 region has 15 residues. Looked up from germline, CDR1 is MNHEY and CDR2 is SVGEGT.

The chain has TRBV28 and TRBJ2-4; possibly TRBD1 or TRBD2 for D (5 bases each). Trimming stripped 3 bases from V and 0 bases from J, with 21 bases between. CDR3 size: 19 residues. Germline loops: CDR1 MDHEN, CDR2 SYDVKM. The CDR3 spells CASSLGVRTTARAKNIQYF. The CDR3 coding sequence is TGTGCCAGCAGTTTGGGGGTCCGTACTACAGCAAGAGCCAAAAACATTCAGTACTTC. Based on the CDR3 plus reference TRBV28 and TRBJ2-4, the full variable domain is DVKVTQSSRYLVKRTGEKVFLECVQDMDHENMFWYRQDPGLGLRLIYFSYDVKMKEKGDIPEGYSVSREKKERFSLILESASTNQTSMYLCASSLGVRTTARAKNIQYFGAGTRLSVL.

This clone was seen at least ten times. This chain connects TRBV10-1 to TRBJ2-1, with 13 bases fitting TRBD2. This CDR3 has 16 amino acids. V lost 3 bases to trimming and J lost 8 bases; unmatched junction nucleotides: 7. Germline-derived CDR1 and CDR2 are WNHNN and SYGVQD (reference sequence). The CDR3 DNA reads TGCGCCAGCAGTGAAGGGGGACTAGCGGGAACGCATGAGCAGTTCTTC. Encoded protein: CASSEGGLAGTHEQFF.

The chain carries TRBV19 and TRBJ1-2; the D is unclear. Germline values: CDR1 LNHDA, CDR2 SQIVND (reference sequence). The CDR3 runs 13 residues. Trimming cost V 3 bases and J 3 bases, with 8 bases left between them. This chain's CDR3 is CASSIREDYGYTF. The CDR3, as DNA: TGTGCCAGTAGTATTCGGGAAGACTATGGCTACACCTTC.

This clone was detected once. The rearrangement links TRBV28 to TRBJ2-7; no definite D call. V lost 3 bases and J lost 4, with 4 bases in between. The CDR3 extends over 11 amino acids. Germline V gene lookup returns CDR1 MDHEN and CDR2 SYDVKM. The CDR3 spells CASSLQYEQYF. CDR3 nucleotides: TGTGCCAGCAGTTTGCAGTACGAGCAGTACTTC.

The rearrangement links TRBV11-3 to TRBJ2-1; TRBD2 matches at 11 bases. Germline assignment: CDR1 SGHNT and CDR2 YENEEA. CDR3 length: 14 amino acids. The trim removed 0 bases at V and 9 bases at J, leaving 1 base unmatched. The CDR3 region is CASSLEGTSGEQFF. The CDR3 DNA sequence: TGTGCCAGCAGCTTAGAGGGGACTAGCGGTGAGCAGTTCTTC.

V is TRBV6-1 and J is TRBJ2-6; D gene ambiguous. The V and J ends lost 5 bases and 0 bases respectively, with 5 bases between them. Germline assignment: CDR1 MNHNS and CDR2 SASEGT. The CDR3 extends over 14 amino acids. The DNA of the CDR3 is TGTGCCAGCAGTCAAAGCTCTGGGGCCAACGTCCTGACTTTC. Translated, it gives CASSQSSGANVLTF.

The gene calls are TRBV18 and TRBJ1-1; D is ambiguous. CDR1 is KGHSH and CDR2 is LQKENI in the germline V gene. The CDR3 runs to 16 residues. V lost 3 bases, J lost 0 bases, and 14 bases lay in between. CDR3 protein: CASSPRIARVNTEAFF. CDR3 nucleotide sequence: TGTGCCAGCTCACCCCGCATAGCTCGGGTGAACACTGAAGCTTTCTTT.

The CDR3 DNA reads as TGTGCCAGCAGTTTTTCCCCCCCCACACAGAATGAGCAGTTCTTC. Protein: CASSFSPPTQNEQFF. This rearrangement joins TRBV28 to TRBJ2-1; no clear D gene. V was clipped by 3 bases and J by 7 bases, with 16 bases between them. The germline CDR1 and CDR2 sequences are MDHEN and SYDVKM. There are 15 residues in the CDR3.

The rearrangement links TRBV27 to TRBJ2-7; D ambiguous. This CDR3 has 12 residues. Trimming took 6 bases from V and 4 from J, leaving 10 bases between them. CDR1 MNHEY and CDR2 SMNVEV come from the germline V gene (reference sequence). The CDR3: CASSLDWYEQYF. The CDR3 DNA reads TGTGCCAGCAGCCTGGATTGGTACGAGCAGTACTTC.

This clone was picked up one time. The chain recombines TRBV7-8 with TRBJ2-7; 9 positions agree with TRBD2. Germline CDR1 reads SGHVS; CDR2 reads FQNEAQ. With V trimmed by 0 bases and J by 4 bases, 7 bases remained unmatched. The CDR3 totals 16 residues. CDR3 amino acids: CASSLASAGGPYEQYF. DNA of the CDR3: TGTGCCAGCAGCTTAGCCTCGGCGGGAGGGCCGTACGAGCAGTACTTC.

The chain combines TRBV7-2 with TRBJ1-2; D perhaps matches TRBD1 (5 bases). This CDR3 has 13 amino acids. Germline lookup yields CDR1 SGHTA and CDR2 FQGNSA. V lost 5 bases and J 5 bases, leaving 12 bases between the germline ends. The CDR3 loop is CASSQGTAYGYTF. CDR3 bases: TGTGCCAGCAGCCAAGGGACGGCGTATGGCTACACCTTC.